One and the same sample provided the 30 T cell receptor beta chains below, sequenced in a study of OX40 agonist ivuxolimab in advanced cancers. The protocol was immunoSEQ multiplex PCR, while the TCRdb copy is restricted to in-frame clones and leaves out a portion. The sample has around 83,000 clones, about 90% seen once. The sample was CD4+ or CD8+ T cells sorted from blood, taken in a trial of the OX40 agonist ivuxolimab. These receptors were obtained from an adult with an advanced solid tumor such as melanoma, head and neck, liver or kidney cancer.

This sequence joins TRBV2 and TRBJ2-7; TRBD2 aligns across 9 bases. The CDR3 spans 15 residues. Germline assignment: CDR1 SNHLY and CDR2 FYNNEI. After removal of 3 bases from V and 2 bases from J, the junction contained 5 bases not matched to a gene. This CDR3 is CASSDGAGGPYEQYF. The DNA for the CDR3 is TGTGCCAGCAGTGACGGAGCGGGAGGCCCCTACGAGCAGTACTTC.

The gene calls are TRBV2 and TRBJ2-7, with 9 positions matching TRBD1. Germline assignment: CDR1 SNHLY and CDR2 FYNNEI. The CDR3 has 13 residues. Trimming at V came to 5 bases and at J to 4 bases, leaving 3 bases not matched to a gene. The DNA of the CDR3 is TGTGCCAGCAGTCCCGGGACAGGGTACGAGCAGTACTTC. Translation: CASSPGTGYEQYF. The entire variable domain, with the rest obtained from reference TRBV2 and TRBJ2-7, is as follows: EPEVTQTPSHQVTQMGQEVILRCVPISNHLYFYWYRQILGQKVEFLVSFYNNEISEKSEIFDDQFSVERPDGSNFTLKIRSTKLEDSAMYFCASSPGTGYEQYFGPGTRLTVT.

V gene TRBV18 combines with J gene TRBJ1-2; tentative D call: TRBD1 (6 bases). CDR1 KGHSH and CDR2 LQKENI come from the germline V gene. The CDR3 has 13 amino acids. The germline V and J ends were trimmed by 4 bases and 6 bases, with 12 bases remaining between them. The CDR3 is CASSLQGLDGYTF. The CDR3 DNA sequence: TGTGCCAGCTCACTACAGGGTCTGGATGGCTACACCTTC.

The chain uses TRBV1 and TRBJ2-1; the table's D call TRBD2 went unverified against the DNA. TRBV1 is given as a pseudogene. The CDR3 is 13 residues long. The CDR3 DNA reads TGCACCAGCAGCCATTCCCTCGACAATGAGCAGTTCTTC. This encodes CTSSHSLDNEQFF.

A remark on this clone: One end of the junction is discordant with germline, which a read error may explain. The chain recombines TRBV10-3 with TRBJ1-5; D is ambiguous. This CDR3 has 13 residues. CDR1 is ENHRY and CDR2 is SYGVKD in the germline V gene. DNA for the CDR3: TGTGTCATCAGTGATGAACCCAATCAGCCCCAGCATTTT. Amino acid sequence: CVISDEPNQPQHF.

The chain is built from TRBV7-9 and TRBJ2-7, with D perhaps being TRBD1 or TRBD2 (5 bases each). This CDR3 region has 14 residues. The V end was cut by 5 bases, the J end by 2 bases, with 13 bases between. Per germline, CDR1 SEHNR and CDR2 FQNEAQ (reference sequence). Written as DNA, the CDR3 is TGTGCCAGCAGCCCCTGGGACCGACCCTACGAGCAGTACTTC. It specifies CASSPWDRPYEQYF.

CDR3 sequence reads: CASSLAPNTEAFF. The CDR3 nucleotides are TGTGCCAGCAGCTTAGCCCCGAACACTGAAGCTTTCTTT. This rearrangement joins TRBV7-2 to TRBJ1-1; D is unresolved. The CDR3 is 13 amino acids. V was trimmed by 0 bases and J by 1 base, leaving 3 bases between them. Germline V lookup: CDR1 SGHTA, CDR2 FQGNSA.

This sequence joins TRBV5-1 and TRBJ2-3, with D perhaps matching TRBD1 or TRBD2 (5 bases each). This CDR3 has 15 amino acids. Trimming cost V 0 bases and J 0 bases, with 8 bases left between them. The V gene's germline CDR1 is SGHRS and CDR2 YFSETQ. CDR3 coding DNA: TGCGCCAGCAGCTTGGGGGGGAAGAGCACAGATACGCAGTATTTT. Amino acids: CASSLGGKSTDTQYF.

The chain is built from TRBV18 and TRBJ1-1, with TRBD1 matching over 7 bases. The CDR3 totals 15 residues. Germline assignment: CDR1 KGHSH and CDR2 LQKENI. V lost 0 bases and J lost 0; bases outside the gene matches: 1. The CDR3 nucleotides read TGTGCCAGCTCACCACCCAGGGGGATGAACACTGAAGCTTTCTTT. This encodes CASSPPRGMNTEAFF.

The rearrangement uses TRBV25-1 and TRBJ1-3, with D unresolved. V was shortened by 4 bases and J by 4 bases, with 11 bases between the two germline ends. The CDR3 consists of 14 residues. The germline V gene encodes CDR1 MGHDK and CDR2 SYGVNS. In DNA, the CDR3 is TGTGCCAGCAGTGCACTTAAAGGGGGAAACACCATATATTTT. Its translation is CASSALKGGNTIYF.

The V call is TRBV7-3, the J call TRBJ2-5; D unclear. Germline V lookup: CDR1 SGHTA, CDR2 FQGTGA. The CDR3 spans 13 residues. Trimming pared 3 bases from V and 4 bases from J, leaving 9 bases between. The CDR3 protein is CASSFGLLETQYF. The CDR3 DNA reads as TGTGCCAGCAGCTTCGGTCTCTTAGAGACCCAGTACTTC.

The rearrangement links TRBV5-4 to TRBJ1-3; D may be TRBD1 (6 bases). This CDR3 spans 17 amino acids. Germline V gene lookup returns CDR1 SGHNT and CDR2 YYREEE (reference sequence). Between the trimmed V and J ends, which lost 4 bases and 4 bases, there was a span of 21 bases. CDR3 coding DNA: TGTGCCAGCAGCCTTGGGGGGGGCAGGCGAGGCGGAAACACCATATATTTT. Translation gives CASSLGGGRRGGNTIYF.

The gene calls are TRBV6-1 and TRBJ1-4; 11 bases fit TRBD1. Looked up from germline, CDR1 is MNHNS and CDR2 is SASEGT. CDR3 size: 13 residues. Losses at the gene ends were 10 bases for V and 7 bases for J; bases not matched to a gene: 5. The CDR3: CATRTGGLEKLFF. CDR3 sequence (DNA): TGTGCCACCCGGACAGGGGGCCTTGAAAAACTGTTTTTT.

The V and J genes are TRBV5-4 and TRBJ2-1; 8 bases line up with TRBD2. J was trimmed by 5 bases and V by 4 bases; bases with no gene match: 8. This CDR3 spans 15 amino acids. Germline loops: CDR1 SGHNT, CDR2 YYREEE (reference sequence). CDR3 sequence (DNA): TGTGCCAGCAGCCCGATAGCGGGATTCAACAATGAGCAGTTCTTC. Amino acids: CASSPIAGFNNEQFF.

Here the CDR3 reads CASSPGASGSYEQFF. The CDR3 DNA follows: TGTGCCAGCTCACCGGGGGCTAGCGGGAGTTATGAGCAGTTCTTC. The rearrangement uses TRBV18 and TRBJ2-1; TRBD2 matches 10 bases. The CDR3 has 15 residues. Unmatched junction bases numbered 7, after V lost 3 bases and J lost 8 bases. CDR1 KGHSH and CDR2 LQKENI come from the germline V gene.

The chain is built from TRBV11-2 and TRBJ2-3; the D gene is possibly TRBD2 (5 bases). The CDR3 spans 15 residues. CDR1 is SGHAT, CDR2 FQNNGV, per germline. V lost 1 base to trimming and J lost 4 bases, with 12 bases between them. CDR3 protein: CASSLVFGGSDTQYF. CDR3 nucleotides: TGTGCCAGCAGCTTAGTTTTCGGCGGGTCAGATACGCAGTATTTT.

The gene calls are TRBV27 and TRBJ1-1; D remains ambiguous. The germline gives CDR1 MNHEY, CDR2 SMNVEV (reference sequence). Between the trimmed V and J ends, which lost 3 bases and 8 bases, there was a span of 16 bases. The CDR3 is 14 amino acids. The CDR3 nucleotides read TGTGCCAGCAGTTTGGGCCGGGTCGGTCGCGAAGCTTTCTTT. Residues: CASSLGRVGREAFF.

J is TRBJ1-1 and V is TRBV7-2, with D uncertain. Germline lookup yields CDR1 SGHTA and CDR2 FQGNSA. CDR3 length equals 12 residues. With 5 bases removed from V and 1 base from J, the gap between germline ends came to 5 bases. The CDR3 coding sequence is TGTGCCAGCAGCCCCGCGAACACTGAAGCTTTCTTT. Protein: CASSPANTEAFF.

This clone was counted once. The chain employs TRBV21-1 and TRBJ2-7; no check of the table's D call, TRBD1, against the DNA was made. TRBV21-1 is deemed a pseudogene. CDR3 length: 16 residues. The CDR3 DNA reads as TGTGCCAGCAGCAGTCAACAGGGGTATAACACCTACGAGCAGTACTTC. It encodes CASSSQQGYNTYEQYF.

Of note for this clone: Mismatch with germline at one junction end may stem from a read error. V and J are TRBV7-2 and TRBJ2-2, with D maybe TRBD2 (6 bases). Germline assignment: CDR1 SGHTA and CDR2 FQGNSA. The length of the CDR3 is 17 residues. The CDR3 nucleotides are TGTGCCAGCAGCCTAGCCGGGAGCGGAACTAACACCGGGGAGCTGTTTTTT. This sequence encodes CASSLAGSGTNTGELFF.

V gene TRBV5-1 combines with J gene TRBJ1-1; a weak D match, TRBD1 (6 bases). Germline V lookup: CDR1 SGHRS, CDR2 YFSETQ. The CDR3 has 14 amino acids. The V gene lost 5 bases and the J gene lost 5 bases, with 16 bases spanning the gap. CDR3 DNA: TGCGCCAGCAGTTCTACAGGGTTGGGGACTGAAGCTTTCTTT. Translation gives CASSSTGLGTEAFF.

This rearrangement joins TRBV19 to TRBJ2-5, with D possibly being TRBD1 or TRBD2 (6 bases each). Per the germline V gene, CDR1 is LNHDA and CDR2 is SQIVND (reference sequence). This CDR3 has 13 residues. Trimming removed 5 bases at V and 3 bases at J, with 10 bases between. The CDR3 DNA follows: TGTGCCAGTAGTTGGGGGGCGGAAGAGACCCAGTACTTC. This codes for CASSWGAEETQYF.

CDR3 protein: CASSIGTSGYEQYF. CDR3 in DNA: TGTGCCAGTAGTATAGGGACTAGCGGATACGAGCAGTACTTC. The chain links TRBV19 to TRBJ2-7; TRBD2 aligns across 10 bases. Trimming cost V 1 base and J 4 bases; bases outside gene matches: 1. The CDR3 runs to 14 residues. Germline loops: CDR1 LNHDA, CDR2 SQIVND (reference sequence).

The chain is built from TRBV28 and TRBJ2-3; maybe TRBD1 (6 bases). The CDR3 has 16 residues. In germline, CDR1 is MDHEN, CDR2 SYDVKM. The ends were cut back, 4 bases at V and 4 bases at J, with 18 bases in the middle. This CDR3 reads CASSSRAEGVADTQYF. For the CDR3, the DNA is TGTGCCAGCAGTTCTAGGGCCGAGGGGGTTGCAGATACGCAGTATTTT.

The chain joins TRBV7-8 to TRBJ2-3; D possibly corresponds to TRBD2 (6 bases). The V gene lost 3 bases and the J gene lost 3 bases, with 7 bases spanning the gap. This CDR3 comprises 13 residues. The germline V gene has CDR1 SGHVS and CDR2 FQNEAQ. CDR3 in amino acids: CASSFSGTDTQYF. DNA for the CDR3: TGTGCCAGCAGCTTCAGCGGGACAGATACGCAGTATTTT.

The chain is built from TRBV28 and TRBJ2-5; a possible D gene is TRBD1 (6 bases). V lost 4 bases to trimming and J lost 5 bases, with 17 bases between them. CDR3 length equals 15 residues. Per germline, CDR1 MDHEN and CDR2 SYDVKM. The CDR3 sequence: CASSSINRVLETQYF. In DNA, the CDR3 is TGTGCCAGCAGTTCAATAAACAGGGTTTTGGAGACCCAGTACTTC.

This rearrangement joins TRBV9 to TRBJ2-2, with D perhaps matching TRBD2 (6 bases). The CDR3 is 16 amino acids. From germline, CDR1 is SGDLS and CDR2 YYNGEE. The V gene lost 4 bases and the J gene lost 1 base, with 14 bases spanning the gap. CDR3 amino acids: CASSPRGSGNTGELFF. CDR3 DNA sequence: TGTGCCAGCAGCCCGAGGGGTAGCGGGAACACCGGGGAGCTGTTTTTT. The full variable domain, in which reference TRBV9 and TRBJ2-2 provide the parts outside the CDR3, is DSGVTQTPKHLITATGQRVTLRCSPRSGDLSVYWYQQSLDQGLQFLIQYYNGEERAKGNILERFSAQQFPDLHSELNLSSLELGDSALYFCASSPRGSGNTGELFFGEGSRLTVL.

This chain links TRBV6-6 with TRBJ1-1, with D possibly being TRBD1 (5 bases). CDR3 length equals 13 residues. The V and J ends lost 0 bases and 9 bases respectively, with 11 bases between them. Per the germline V gene, CDR1 is MNHNY and CDR2 is SVGAGI (reference sequence). CDR3 nucleotide sequence: TGTGCCAGCAGTTACTCGGGGCAGGAGAAAGCTTTCTTT. Translation: CASSYSGQEKAFF.

The rearrangement links TRBV19 to TRBJ1-3; unclear D gene. The CDR3 is made up of 14 amino acids. V was clipped by 4 bases and J by 0 bases, with 7 bases between them. Germline assignment: CDR1 LNHDA and CDR2 SQIVND (reference sequence). In nucleotides, the CDR3 is TGTGCCAGTAGTAGGCTGCTCTCTGGAAACACCATATATTTT. Translation gives CASSRLLSGNTIYF.

V gene TRBV5-1 combines with J gene TRBJ2-7; 8 positions agree with TRBD1. V lost 1 base and J lost 4; bases outside the gene matches: 7. This CDR3 is built from 15 residues. CDR1 and CDR2 from the germline V gene are SGHRS and YFSETQ. As DNA, the CDR3 is TGCGCCAGCAGCTTGTCGACAGGGGAAATATACGAGCAGTACTTC. Protein: CASSLSTGEIYEQYF.